What follows are 16 T cell receptor beta chains derived from one specimen sequenced in a study of blood T cell repertoires in COVID-19. Only in-frame clones appear in the TCRdb table, and some are missing; sequencing was by immunoSEQ multiplex PCR. The repertoire holds fewer than 200,000 clones, with 70% to 90% as singletons. Sequenced input: peripheral blood. The receptor source for this set is a man in his fifties or sixties with active or convalescent COVID-19.

This rearrangement joins TRBV12-3 or TRBV12-4 to TRBJ2-7, with D perhaps matching TRBD2 (6 bases). The V and J ends lost 6 bases and 4 bases respectively, with 10 bases between them. The CDR3 covers 12 residues. The CDR3 is CASSSGGYEQYF. In DNA, the CDR3 is TGTGCCAGCAGCTCCGGAGGGTACGAGCAGTACTTC.

The V gene is TRBV2, the J gene TRBJ2-1; perhaps TRBD2 as D (7 bases). CDR1 and CDR2 (germline): SNHLY, FYNNEI. V lost 6 bases, J lost 2 bases, and 14 bases lay in between. This CDR3 is built from 15 residues. The DNA for the CDR3 is TGTGCCAGCAGCGGGGGGCGGGGTCCCTACAATGAGCAGTTCTTC. It is translated as CASSGGRGPYNEQFF. Drawing the rest from reference TRBV2 and TRBJ2-1, the complete variable domain is EPEVTQTPSHQVTQMGQEVILRCVPISNHLYFYWYRQILGQKVEFLVSFYNNEISEKSEIFDDQFSVERPDGSNFTLKIRSTKLEDSAMYFCASSGGRGPYNEQFFGPGTRLTVL.

This clone showed up just a few times. The chain uses TRBV2 and TRBJ2-2; 9 bases match TRBD1. This CDR3 has 13 residues. CDR1 and CDR2 (germline): SNHLY, FYNNEI. With 9 bases clipped from V and 1 base from J, the junction kept 0 bases outside the gene matches. The CDR3 bases are TGTGCCAGGGACAGGGGGAACACCGGGGAGCTGTTTTTT. It encodes CARDRGNTGELFF.

The CDR3 bases are TGTGCCAGTAGAGGGACAGCCAACTATGGCTACACCTTC. Translated, it gives CASRGTANYGYTF. This chain uses TRBV19 with TRBJ1-2; 7 bases map to TRBD1. Losses at the gene ends were 6 bases for V and 2 bases for J; bases not matched to a gene: 3. There are 13 residues in the CDR3. CDR1 is LNHDA and CDR2 is SQIVND in the germline V gene (reference sequence).

The chain couples TRBV3-1 (or the pseudogene TRBV3-2) to TRBJ1-1; D is perhaps TRBD1 (5 bases). Trimming removed 1 base from V and 8 bases from J, with 8 bases in between. The CDR3 length is 12 residues. Germline CDR1 reads LGHDT; CDR2 reads YNNKEL (reference sequence). Written as DNA, the CDR3 is TGTGCCAGCAGCCAAGTGGGGGGAGAAGCTTTCTTT. It yields the protein CASSQVGGEAFF.

This chain links TRBV3-1 (or the pseudogene TRBV3-2) with TRBJ2-5; a possible D gene is TRBD2 (6 bases). CDR3 length equals 15 residues. CDR1 is LGHDT, CDR2 YNNKEL, per germline (reference sequence). The V and J ends lost 6 bases and 5 bases respectively, with 19 bases between them. CDR3: CASSPEEGWGETQYF. As DNA, the CDR3 is TGTGCCAGCAGTCCGGAGGAGGGTTGGGGGGAGACCCAGTACTTC.

V usage is TRBV24-1 and J usage is TRBJ2-2; TRBD1 matches at 8 bases. This CDR3 is built from 17 residues. The junction had 8 bases not matched to a gene; V was cut back by 3 bases and J by 3 bases. The germline gives CDR1 KGHDR, CDR2 SFDVKD. CDR3 region: CATSDPPGGAHTGELFF. The CDR3 region has the DNA TGTGCCACCAGTGATCCCCCAGGGGGCGCACACACCGGGGAGCTGTTTTTT.

The chain uses TRBV5-1 and TRBJ2-2; D is uncertain. Germline values: CDR1 SGHRS, CDR2 YFSETQ. The CDR3 has 16 amino acids. Trimming removed 4 bases from V and 4 bases from J, with 17 bases in between. CDR3 nucleotides: TGCGCCAGCAGCCTCTCCCGGGTCTCGCCCACCGGGGAGCTGTTTTTT. This sequence encodes CASSLSRVSPTGELFF.

The gene calls are TRBV9 and TRBJ1-1; no firm D call. With 0 bases removed from V and 2 bases from J, the gap between germline ends came to 11 bases. Germline loops: CDR1 SGDLS, CDR2 YYNGEE. The length of the CDR3 is 15 residues. In nucleotides, the CDR3 is TGTGCCAGCAGCGTAGGGTACAGACCTAACACTGAAGCTTTCTTT. It encodes CASSVGYRPNTEAFF.

V is TRBV6-2 or TRBV6-3 and J is TRBJ1-5; D may be TRBD1 (5 bases). Germline CDR1 reads MNHEY; CDR2 reads SVGEGT. V was cut by 0 bases and J by 4 bases, with 16 bases left in between. The CDR3 runs 17 residues. The CDR3 loop reads CASSYSINRQLNQPQHF. The DNA of the CDR3 is TGTGCCAGCAGTTACTCGATAAACCGACAGTTAAATCAGCCCCAGCATTTT.

This chain uses TRBV4-1 with TRBJ1-2; possible D gene TRBD1, 6 bases. Trimming removed 4 bases from V and 5 bases from J, with 11 bases in between. CDR1 is MGHRA, CDR2 YSYEKL, per germline. This CDR3 is 13 amino acids long. CDR3 protein: CASSPDRGYGYTF. In DNA, the CDR3 is TGCGCCAGCAGCCCGGATAGGGGGTATGGCTACACCTTC.

The gene calls are TRBV7-9 and TRBJ2-3; unclear D gene. V was shortened by 5 bases and J by 2 bases, with 11 bases between the two germline ends. Germline lookup yields CDR1 SEHNR and CDR2 FQNEAQ (reference sequence). This CDR3 comprises 14 residues. CDR3 DNA: TGTGCCAGCAGCGTTGGTCAGTCCACAGATACGCAGTATTTT. It translates to CASSVGQSTDTQYF.

The rearrangement links TRBV19 to TRBJ2-4, with 8 nucleotides matching TRBD1. Trimming cost V 5 bases and J 9 bases; bases outside gene matches: 15. The CDR3 length is 16 residues. Germline lookup yields CDR1 LNHDA and CDR2 SQIVND (reference sequence). For the CDR3, the DNA is TGTGCCAGTAGTCCCACAGGGGGAACGGGGGTAACCATTCAGTACTTC. It yields the protein CASSPTGGTGVTIQYF.

The genes are TRBV6-5 and TRBJ1-1, with D possibly matching TRBD1 (5 bases). Germline V gene sequence: CDR1 MNHEY, CDR2 SVGAGI. The CDR3 runs 13 residues. The ends were cut back, 7 bases at V and 7 bases at J, with 16 bases in the middle. CDR3 nucleotides: TGTGCCAGCACGGGGTGGGGGGAAATTGAAGCTTTCTTT. Amino acid sequence: CASTGWGEIEAFF.

As for this clone: One end of the junction fails to match germline, which may point to a read error. Other DNA sequences in the same sample also yield this CDR3. The CDR3 reads CASNRRGAYEQYF. The CDR3 region has the DNA TGCGCTAGCAACCGGCGCGGAGCCTACGAGCAGTACTTC. The chain uses TRBV10-1 and TRBJ2-7; no firm D call. CDR3 length: 13 amino acids. CDR1 WNHNN and CDR2 SYGVQD come from the germline V gene (reference sequence).

This chain links TRBV19 with TRBJ2-7; 7 positions match TRBD1. The CDR3 spans 16 residues. CDR1 and CDR2 (germline): LNHDA, SQIVND (reference sequence). V dropped 6 bases and J dropped 0; count of bases not matched to a gene: 11. CDR3 in DNA: TGTGCCAGTAGAAAATCTCTGGACAGGAGCTCCTACGAGCAGTACTTC. This encodes CASRKSLDRSSYEQYF.